This T cell receptor (beta chain) was retrieved from a study of blood T cell repertoires in COVID-19. Measured with immunoSEQ multiplex PCR; TCRdb has only the in-frame clones, and not every one. The sample holds some 150,000 clones, 75% to 90% seen once. Cohort 3 donors were reported recovered after two negative PCRs, clearance, or symptom resolution. V shed 8 bases and J 2 bases; nucleotides not matched to a gene: 24. Germline assignment: CDR1 PRHDT and CDR2 FYEKMQ (reference sequence). The CDR3 loop spans 21 amino acids. Sequencing was done on a sample of PBMCs or T cells enriched from blood (not recorded which). The TCR comes from a woman aged 45-60 years who had recovered from COVID-19. The chain carries TRBV13 and TRBJ2-3; TRBD2 agrees at 11 bases. CDR3 DNA sequence: TGTGCCAGCGCCCAAGAATCCATCCAAGATAGCGGGGGGGCAATCACAGATACGCAGTATTTT. Translating it yields CASAQESIQDSGGAITDTQYF. Based on the CDR3 plus reference TRBV13 and TRBJ2-3, the full variable domain is AAGVIQSPRHLIKEKRETATLKCYPIPRHDTVYWYQQGPGQDPQFLISFYEKMQSDKGSIPDRFSAQQFSDYHSELNMSSLELGDSALYFCASAQESIQDSGGAITDTQYFGPGTRLTVL.